The 8 T cell receptor beta chains listed next were all sequenced from one sample in a study of T-cell reconstitution after alpha-beta-depleted transplantation in children. Unique molecular identifiers were incorporated into the prepared TCRbeta library. TCRdb ran MiXCR on the PCR reads and lists one entry per CDR3 protein. In the table there are 450,000 to 550,000 distinct CDR3 sequences, over 10% of which are singletons. Sample: PBMCs, mostly from graft donor cells, taken 180 days after TCRalphabeta/CD19-depleted stem cell transplant. Every receptor here comes from a female patient aged 2-15 years who had a stem cell transplant for aplastic anemia, so the T cells may come from the graft donor.

The chain is built from TRBV5-1 and TRBJ2-7, with 9 positions matching TRBD1. Germline V CDR1 and CDR2: SGHRS, YFSETQ. This CDR3 region has 14 residues. The junction had 7 bases not matched to a gene; V was cut back by 4 bases and J by 5 bases. CDR3 protein: CASSTEQGANEQYF. In DNA form, the CDR3 reads TGCGCCAGCAGCACCGAACAGGGGGCAAACGAGCAGTACTTC.

This clonotype was counted only a few times. The rearrangement joins TRBV28 to TRBJ2-2; either TRBD1 or TRBD2 may supply D (5 bases each). Germline V gene lookup returns CDR1 MDHEN and CDR2 SYDVKM. V was cut by 5 bases and J by 7 bases, with 11 bases left in between. The CDR3 is 13 residues long. The CDR3 DNA reads as TGTGCCAGCAGTACCAGGGAGATCGGGGAGCTGTTTTTT. Amino acids: CASSTREIGELFF.

This clonotype has more than one count but fewer than ten. The rearrangement links TRBV7-6 to TRBJ2-7; 7 bases agree with TRBD1. The CDR3 spans 17 residues. The V gene end was trimmed by 0 bases and the J gene end by 2 bases; junction bases not matched to a gene: 10. Germline V gene data show CDR1 as SGHVS and CDR2 as FNYEAQ. The CDR3 protein is CASSLALDRAITYEQYF. In DNA form, the CDR3 reads TGTGCCAGCAGCTTAGCCCTCGACAGGGCGATAACCTACGAGCAGTACTTC. Full variable domain (rest looked up from reference TRBV7-6 and TRBJ2-7): GAGVSQSPRYKVTKRGQDVALRCDPISGHVSLYWYRQALGQGPEFLTYFNYEAQQDKSGLPNDRFSAERPEGSISTLTIQRTEQRDSAMYRCASSLALDRAITYEQYFGPGTRLTVT.

The V gene is TRBV12-3 or TRBV12-4, the J gene TRBJ2-7; 13 nucleotides align to TRBD2. The J segment lost 0 bases and the V segment lost 6 bases, leaving 2 bases of the junction unmatched. The CDR3 is 15 residues long. The CDR3 is CASRRTSGSSYEQYF. CDR3 sequence (DNA): TGTGCCAGCAGGCGGACTAGCGGGAGCTCCTACGAGCAGTACTTC.

Only a few counts were recorded for this clonotype. The V and J genes are TRBV5-6 and TRBJ2-1, with D perhaps matching TRBD1 (5 bases). The germline V gene encodes CDR1 SGHDT and CDR2 YYEEEE. V was shortened by 2 bases and J by 0 bases, with 12 bases between the two germline ends. CDR3 length equals 16 residues. The CDR3 coding sequence is TGTGCCAGCAGCTTAGGGGTTCCTCCCTCCTACAATGAGCAGTTCTTC. As protein: CASSLGVPPSYNEQFF.

The chain is built from TRBV5-1 and TRBJ2-7; 9 bases fit TRBD2. Germline V gene lookup returns CDR1 SGHRS and CDR2 YFSETQ. V shed 2 bases, J shed 1 base, and the junction held 4 bases outside the gene matches. This CDR3 spans 15 amino acids. CDR3 region: CASSFGSGSSYEQYV. DNA of the CDR3: TGCGCCAGCAGCTTCGGTAGCGGGAGTTCCTACGAGCAGTACGTC.

This clonotype was seen only a few times. The CDR3 DNA sequence: TGCGCCAGCAGCTTTTCAGGGACAGGGGGCGTCAAGGATATCGACGAGCAGTACGTC. Translation gives CASSFSGTGGVKDIDEQYV. The chain has TRBV5-1 and TRBJ2-7, with 12 bases fitting TRBD1. The CDR3 contains 19 residues. Germline V gene lookup returns CDR1 SGHRS and CDR2 YFSETQ. J gave up 5 bases and V 2 bases, and 17 bases lay outside the gene matches.

Ten or more counts support this clonotype. The rearrangement joins TRBV20-1 to TRBJ1-1; D not resolved. The V gene lost 0 bases and the J gene lost 8 bases, with 10 bases spanning the gap. The CDR3 consists of 12 residues. From germline, CDR1 is DFQATT and CDR2 SNEGSKA (reference sequence). CDR3 amino acids: CSARDQSREAFF. The CDR3 region has the DNA TGCAGTGCTAGAGATCAGAGTAGGGAAGCTTTCTTT.